This TCR beta chain was observed in a study of response to subunit inactivated influenza vaccine. TCRdb independently ran MiXCR on the RT-PCR reads; one entry per CDR3 protein. The sample gives about 570,000 distinct CDR3 sequences, over 9.5% of which show up once; 10% is in the top ten. The germline V gene encodes CDR1 KGHSH and CDR2 LQKENI. CDR3 size: 13 residues. V dropped 3 bases and J dropped 5 bases, with 10 bases sitting between them. This chain connects TRBV18 to TRBJ2-5; maybe TRBD1 (6 bases). The sequences come from PBMCs from blood, collected on the day of vaccination. The sequence came from a man between 50 and 59 years old who received an inactivated influenza vaccine. The CDR3 region is CASSPPGEETQYF. CDR3 DNA: TGTGCCAGCTCACCTCCAGGGGAGGAGACCCAGTACTTC.